Presented here are 17 T cell receptor beta chains from one specimen sequenced in a study of cytomegalovirus exposure and HLA in healthy donors (dated 2017 in TCRdb). Preparation of the library involved the immunoSEQ multiplex PCR assay. For the multiplex PCR, a mixture combining 60 forward primers for TCR Vbeta segments and 13 reverse primers for TCR Jbeta segments was used. TCRdb mirrors the immuneACCESS table, restricted to in-frame sequences. Some clones are absent from its copies; in checked studies, under half trace to an unresolved V gene, and the reason for the others is unknown. This sample has roughly 100,000 clones in its table, and around 76% of those were observed once. The ten biggest clones cover 7.5% to 9% of the sample. The specimen sequenced was PBMCs. These receptors were taken from a man between 40 and 49 years old in good health and CMV-seropositive.

In regard to this clone: The junction shows a germline mismatch at one end, possibly a read error. This chain joins TRBV7-9 and TRBJ1-2, with D possibly matching TRBD1 (5 bases). Per germline, CDR1 SEHNR and CDR2 FQNEAQ (reference sequence). The CDR3 is made up of 12 amino acids. In DNA, the CDR3 is TGTTCCAGCAGCTGGGGGGGACTTGGCTACACCTTC. This codes for CSSSWGGLGYTF.

V usage is TRBV7-3 and J usage is TRBJ2-3; 14 nucleotides agree with TRBD2. Germline lookup yields CDR1 SGHTA and CDR2 FQGTGA. J was trimmed by 11 bases and V by 4 bases; bases with no gene match: 5. The CDR3 is 14 residues long. CDR3 nucleotides: TGTGCCAGCAGCTCGGGGACTAGCGGGAGCATGCAGTATTTT. It translates to CASSSGTSGSMQYF.

The genes are TRBV5-1 and TRBJ1-6; possible D gene TRBD1, 6 bases. V was shortened by 2 bases and J by 9 bases, with 15 bases between the two germline ends. Germline lookup yields CDR1 SGHRS and CDR2 YFSETQ. CDR3 length equals 15 residues. CDR3 coding DNA: TGCGCCAGCAGCTTCGGGACATCGGGGGGTTCACCCCTCCACTTT. Its protein is CASSFGTSGGSPLHF.

The V call is TRBV5-1, the J call TRBJ2-5; 7 bases agree with TRBD2. In germline, CDR1 is SGHRS, CDR2 YFSETQ. The trim removed 2 bases at V and 2 bases at J, leaving 6 bases unmatched. The CDR3 extends over 15 amino acids. The CDR3 protein is CASSFSPSGQETQYF. For the CDR3, the DNA is TGCGCCAGCAGCTTCTCCCCTAGCGGTCAAGAGACCCAGTACTTC.

V is TRBV7-2 and J is TRBJ2-5; D possibly corresponds to TRBD1 (5 bases). Germline CDR1 and CDR2: SGHTA and FQGNSA. CDR3 length: 16 residues. The germline V and J ends were trimmed by 4 bases and 4 bases, with 19 bases remaining between them. The CDR3 region has the DNA TGTGCCAGCAGCTCCTATCCTAGGGGCCGTCGAGAGACCCAGTACTTC. Residues: CASSSYPRGRRETQYF.

The rearrangement uses TRBV14 and TRBJ2-2, with TRBD2 as a possible D gene (5 bases). This CDR3 is built from 14 residues. Trimming stripped 10 bases from V and 2 bases from J, with 14 bases between. Germline assignment: CDR1 SGHDN and CDR2 FVKESK. The CDR3 sequence: CATSGGRNTGELFF. The DNA for the CDR3 is TGTGCCACCTCGGGCGGGCGCAACACCGGGGAGCTGTTTTTT.

V gene TRBV6-6 combines with J gene TRBJ1-5; 10 bases agree with TRBD1. Unmatched junction bases numbered 3, after V lost 5 bases and J lost 5 bases. CDR3 length: 14 residues. Germline assignment: CDR1 MNHNY and CDR2 SVGAGI (reference sequence). The CDR3 region is CASSHGTGDQPQHF. The CDR3 DNA reads TGTGCCAGCAGTCACGGGACAGGGGATCAGCCCCAGCATTTT.

The chain recombines TRBV19 with TRBJ2-1; 8 bases line up with TRBD2. Germline loops: CDR1 LNHDA, CDR2 SQIVND (reference sequence). The CDR3 is 15 residues long. V lost 1 base to trimming and J lost 7 bases; unmatched junction nucleotides: 6. CDR3 nucleotides: TGTGCCAGTAGTATAGGTGCGGGGGGCTCGAATGAGCAGTTCTTC. It codes for CASSIGAGGSNEQFF.

The rearrangement uses TRBV27 and TRBJ2-7, with 7 bases aligning to TRBD1. The germline gives CDR1 MNHEY, CDR2 SMNVEV (reference sequence). V lost 6 bases, J lost 4 bases, and 12 bases stayed unmatched. The CDR3 extends over 15 amino acids. The CDR3 protein is CASSSPDRALYEQYF. The CDR3 DNA is TGTGCCAGCAGCTCCCCCGACAGGGCTCTATACGAGCAGTACTTC.

This chain links TRBV29-1 with TRBJ1-1; D is ambiguous. Germline CDR1 and CDR2: SQVTM and ANQGSEA. The V and J ends lost 7 bases and 1 base respectively, with 10 bases between them. The CDR3 is 12 residues long. The CDR3 nucleotides are TGCAGCGCGAAGACACAGAACACTGAAGCTTTCTTT. It specifies CSAKTQNTEAFF.

This clone was counted a single time. The J gene is TRBJ1-2, the V gene TRBV19; D is perhaps TRBD1 (5 bases). V was shortened by 8 bases and J by 8 bases, with 18 bases between the two germline ends. Per germline, CDR1 LNHDA and CDR2 SQIVND (reference sequence). This CDR3 region has 13 residues. In nucleotides, the CDR3 is TGTGCCAGTTCGGCTGTCGACAGAACGGGCTACACCTTC. Its translation: CASSAVDRTGYTF.

The chain couples TRBV29-1 to TRBJ1-2; 8 bases align to TRBD1. Germline CDR1 reads SQVTM; CDR2 reads ANQGSEA. J gave up 5 bases and V 7 bases, and 15 bases lay outside the gene matches. The CDR3 contains 15 residues. The CDR3: CSAGTGQGGGYGYTF. The CDR3 DNA follows: TGCAGCGCCGGCACCGGACAGGGAGGAGGGTATGGCTACACCTTC.

This chain connects TRBV10-2 to TRBJ1-1; 7 bases align to TRBD1. The germline CDR1 and CDR2 sequences are WSHSY and SAAADI. The length of the CDR3 is 14 residues. V gave up 6 bases and J gave up 1 base; unmatched junction bases: 5. The CDR3 sequence is CASRPTGRNTEAFF. CDR3 DNA: TGCGCCAGCAGACCGACAGGGAGGAACACTGAAGCTTTCTTT.

This sequence joins TRBV13 and TRBJ2-5; TRBD1 agrees at 8 bases. The DNA end is more similar to TRBJ2-7, so the J call may be wrong. The CDR3 totals 15 residues. Germline V lookup: CDR1 PRHDT, CDR2 FYEKMQ (reference sequence). CDR3 region: CASSPGTGLTYEQYF. CDR3 bases: TGTGCCAGCAGCCCTGGGACAGGTTTAACCTACGAGCAGTACTTC.

The chain carries TRBV12-5 and TRBJ2-7, with TRBD1 identical over 8 bases. The V and J ends lost 5 bases and 0 bases, in that order; junction bases with no gene match: 6. The CDR3 is made up of 15 amino acids. CDR1 is LGHNT and CDR2 is FRNRAP in the germline V gene. CDR3 DNA sequence: TGTGCTAGTGGTCCCGGGACAGGACCCTCCTACGAGCAGTACTTC. Translating gives CASGPGTGPSYEQYF.

This clone has just one count. The chain uses TRBV2 and TRBJ2-7, with D perhaps TRBD1 (6 bases). The CDR3 contains 14 residues. With 6 bases removed from V and 0 bases from J, the gap between germline ends came to 12 bases. Germline assignment: CDR1 SNHLY and CDR2 FYNNEI. CDR3 in DNA: TGTGCCAGCAGCTCCGACAGGTTCTCCTACGAGCAGTACTTC. This sequence encodes CASSSDRFSYEQYF.

About this clone: The sample carries other DNA sequences with the same CDR3. The chain employs TRBV20-1 and TRBJ2-1; D is perhaps TRBD1 (6 bases). Germline lookup yields CDR1 DFQATT and CDR2 SNEGSKA (reference sequence). The CDR3 has 10 amino acids. Trimming stripped 5 bases from V and 7 bases from J, with 6 bases between. CDR3: CSAQGNEQFF. The CDR3 region has the DNA TGCAGTGCTCAGGGGAATGAGCAGTTCTTC.